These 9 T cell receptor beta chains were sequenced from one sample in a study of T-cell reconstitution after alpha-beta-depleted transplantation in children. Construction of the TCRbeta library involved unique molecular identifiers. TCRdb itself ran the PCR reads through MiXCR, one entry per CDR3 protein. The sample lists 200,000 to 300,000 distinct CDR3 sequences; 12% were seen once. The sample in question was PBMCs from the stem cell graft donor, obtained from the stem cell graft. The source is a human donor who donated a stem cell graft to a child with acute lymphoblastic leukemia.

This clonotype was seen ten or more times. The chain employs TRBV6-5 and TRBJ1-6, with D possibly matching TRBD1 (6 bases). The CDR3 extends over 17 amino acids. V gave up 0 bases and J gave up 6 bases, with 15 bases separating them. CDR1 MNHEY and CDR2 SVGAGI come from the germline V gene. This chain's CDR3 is CASSYSGRGDLNSPLHF. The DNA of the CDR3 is TGTGCCAGCAGTTACTCGGGCAGGGGCGACCTTAATTCACCCCTCCACTTT.

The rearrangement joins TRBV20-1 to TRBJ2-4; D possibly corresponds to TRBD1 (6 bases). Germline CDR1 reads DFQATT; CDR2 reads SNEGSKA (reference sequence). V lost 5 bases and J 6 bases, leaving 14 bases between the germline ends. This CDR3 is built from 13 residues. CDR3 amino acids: CSARRGQGNIQYF. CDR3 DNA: TGCAGTGCTCGAAGGGGACAAGGAAACATTCAGTACTTC.

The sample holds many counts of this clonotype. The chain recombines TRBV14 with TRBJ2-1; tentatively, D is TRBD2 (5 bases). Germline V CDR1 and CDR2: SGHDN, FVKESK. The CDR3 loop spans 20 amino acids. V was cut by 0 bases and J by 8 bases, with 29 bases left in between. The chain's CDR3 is CASSQDFESKRSRFRDEQFF. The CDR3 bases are TGTGCCAGCAGCCAAGATTTTGAGAGCAAGCGGAGCCGTTTTAGGGATGAGCAGTTCTTC.

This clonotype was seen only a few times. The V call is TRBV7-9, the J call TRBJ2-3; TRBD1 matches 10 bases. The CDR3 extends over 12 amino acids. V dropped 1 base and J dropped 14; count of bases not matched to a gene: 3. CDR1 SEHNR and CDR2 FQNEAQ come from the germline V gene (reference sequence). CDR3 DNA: TGTGCCAGCAGCTTAGACGACAGGGGGCCGTATTTT. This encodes CASSLDDRGPYF.

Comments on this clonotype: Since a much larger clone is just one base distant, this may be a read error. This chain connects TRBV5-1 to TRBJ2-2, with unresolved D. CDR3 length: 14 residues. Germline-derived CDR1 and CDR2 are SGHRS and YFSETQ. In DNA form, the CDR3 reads TGCGTCAGCAGCCACGGGTCTAACACCGGGGAGCTGTTTTTT. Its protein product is CVSSHGSNTGELFF.

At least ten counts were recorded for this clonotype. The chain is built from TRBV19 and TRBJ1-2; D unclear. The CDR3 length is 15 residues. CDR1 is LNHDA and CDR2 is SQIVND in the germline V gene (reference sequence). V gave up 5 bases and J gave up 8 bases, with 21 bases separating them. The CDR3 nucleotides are TGTGCCAGTAGTCCCAGACGTCCGGCAAACTGGGGCTACACCTTC. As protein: CASSPRRPANWGYTF.

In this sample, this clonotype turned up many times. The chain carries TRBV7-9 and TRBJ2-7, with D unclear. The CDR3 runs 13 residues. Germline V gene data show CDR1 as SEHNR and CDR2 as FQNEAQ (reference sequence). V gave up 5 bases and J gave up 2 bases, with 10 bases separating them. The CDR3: CASSPRGPYEQYF. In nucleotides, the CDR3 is TGTGCCAGCAGCCCCCGAGGACCCTACGAGCAGTACTTC.

The CDR3 region is CASSQDASWITEQYF. CDR3 nucleotides: TGTGCCAGCAGCCAAGATGCTAGCTGGATTACCGAGCAGTACTTC. J is TRBJ2-7 and V is TRBV14, with TRBD2 as a possible D gene (5 bases). CDR1 is SGHDN, CDR2 FVKESK, per germline. The V and J ends lost 0 bases and 6 bases respectively, with 15 bases between them. CDR3 length equals 15 residues.

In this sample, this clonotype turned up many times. CDR3 protein: CASSLPPRGGYTF. Written as DNA, the CDR3 is TGTGCCAGCAGTTTGCCCCCACGCGGCGGCTACACCTTC. V usage is TRBV12-3 or TRBV12-4 and J usage is TRBJ1-2; D uncertain. V was trimmed by 3 bases and J by 8 bases, leaving 13 bases between them. CDR3 size: 13 residues.